The 31 T cell receptor beta chains listed next were all sequenced from one sample in a study of cytomegalovirus exposure and HLA in healthy donors (TCRdb year 2017). The protocol used for the library was the immunoSEQ multiplex PCR assay. TCRdb re-hosts the immuneACCESS table, in-frame sequences only. Its copies lack some clones; in the studies checked, an unresolved V gene accounts for under half of them, and the cause for the rest is not known. The sample table records 150,000 to 200,000 clones; just under 90% of these occur just once. 4% to 4.5% of the sample comes from the top ten. The specimen sequenced was PBMCs. All receptors derive from a man between 18 and 35 years old in good health and CMV-seropositive.

This chain joins TRBV5-6 and TRBJ1-2; no definite D call. V was pared by 0 bases and J by 4 bases, with 7 bases between. Germline V lookup: CDR1 SGHDT, CDR2 YYEEEE. The CDR3 consists of 13 residues. For the CDR3, the DNA is TGTGCCAGCAGCTTGGCCGCCAGCTATGGCTACACCTTC. Its translation: CASSLAASYGYTF.

V is TRBV10-3 and J is TRBJ2-2; 9 bases align to TRBD1. The V and J ends lost 10 bases and 2 bases, in that order; junction bases with no gene match: 8. Germline V gene sequence: CDR1 ENHRY, CDR2 SYGVKD. This CDR3 spans 15 amino acids. For the CDR3, the DNA is TGTGCCAGCGGGCCGGGACAGGGTAACACCGGGGAGCTGTTTTTT. Translation: CASGPGQGNTGELFF.

With respect to this clone: In the same sample, other DNA sequences code for this CDR3. V is TRBV4-2 and J is TRBJ2-3; TRBD2 matches at 9 bases. Germline assignment: CDR1 LGHNA and CDR2 YNFKEQ. J gave up 3 bases and V 0 bases, and 4 bases lay outside the gene matches. CDR3 length equals 16 residues. The CDR3, as DNA: TGTGCCAGCAGCCAAGATTTGGCGGGAGGGACAGATACGCAGTATTTT. Translation gives CASSQDLAGGTDTQYF.

This clone occurred once. The chain joins TRBV5-1 to TRBJ2-1; tentative D call: TRBD2 (7 bases). The CDR3 loop spans 16 amino acids. The germline V gene has CDR1 SGHRS and CDR2 YFSETQ. Trimming shortened V by 5 bases and J by 2 bases, and 17 bases separated the two germline ends. This chain's CDR3 is CASSPRGGKAYNEQFF. CDR3 nucleotide sequence: TGCGCCAGCAGTCCAAGGGGGGGAAAAGCCTACAATGAGCAGTTCTTC.

This clone was detected only a few times. V and J are TRBV5-6 and TRBJ1-2; 7 bases match TRBD1. The V and J ends lost 2 bases and 8 bases, in that order; junction bases with no gene match: 9. The length of the CDR3 is 14 residues. In germline, CDR1 is SGHDT, CDR2 YYEEEE. The CDR3 loop reads CASSFDRVNGGYTF. The CDR3, as DNA: TGTGCCAGCAGCTTCGACAGGGTAAATGGGGGCTACACCTTC.

The chain links TRBV7-2 to TRBJ2-3; 8 positions match TRBD2. Germline-derived CDR1 and CDR2 are SGHTA and FQGNSA. The V gene end was trimmed by 3 bases and the J gene end by 7 bases; junction bases not matched to a gene: 9. This CDR3 is 15 amino acids long. CDR3 region: CASSFYSSGWNTQYF. The CDR3 bases are TGTGCCAGCAGCTTCTACTCTAGCGGGTGGAATACGCAGTATTTT.

The chain uses TRBV19 and TRBJ2-7; perhaps TRBD1 as D (7 bases). V was pared by 1 base and J by 11 bases, with 15 bases between. Germline assignment: CDR1 LNHDA and CDR2 SQIVND (reference sequence). The length of the CDR3 is 13 residues. In DNA, the CDR3 is TGTGCCAGTAGTATAGGGACAGGACTACCCAAGTACTTC. Protein: CASSIGTGLPKYF.

The CDR3 DNA reads as TGTGCCAGTATGGCAGGCAATCAGCCCCAGCATTTT. Translating gives CASMAGNQPQHF. The chain uses TRBV19 and TRBJ1-5; D is ambiguous. V shed 7 bases and J shed 2 bases, with 6 bases lying between them. The germline V gene has CDR1 LNHDA and CDR2 SQIVND (reference sequence). The CDR3 extends over 12 amino acids.

This chain connects TRBV11-2 to TRBJ2-2, with TRBD2 matching over 7 bases. Trimming cost V 4 bases and J 7 bases; bases outside gene matches: 9. This CDR3 contains 15 residues. Germline loops: CDR1 SGHAT, CDR2 FQNNGV. This CDR3 is CASSSWEGFVGELFF. CDR3 bases: TGTGCCAGCAGCTCGTGGGAGGGCTTCGTCGGGGAGCTGTTTTTT.

The rearrangement joins TRBV10-1 to TRBJ2-2, with 12 bases that match TRBD2. The CDR3 totals 15 residues. Trimming cost V 7 bases and J 6 bases; bases outside gene matches: 6. From germline, CDR1 is WNHNN and CDR2 SYGVQD (reference sequence). CDR3 amino acids: CASNRLAGVPGELFF. CDR3 DNA sequence: TGCGCCAGCAACAGACTAGCGGGAGTACCCGGGGAGCTGTTTTTT.

This sequence joins TRBV4-1 and TRBJ2-1; 10 positions agree with TRBD1. Germline CDR1 and CDR2: MGHRA and YSYEKL. The CDR3 length is 14 residues. The ends lost 7 bases at V and 6 bases at J; junction bases unmatched: 6. CDR3 bases: TGCGCCAGCAACAATCGGGACAGGGGCAATGAGCAGTTCTTC. This translates into CASNNRDRGNEQFF.

The V gene is TRBV19, the J gene TRBJ2-1; 14 positions match TRBD2. Germline CDR1 reads LNHDA; CDR2 reads SQIVND (reference sequence). The CDR3 length is 18 residues. V dropped 8 bases and J dropped 0; count of bases not matched to a gene: 9. This CDR3 is CASQPGTSGSGSYNEQFF. The DNA for the CDR3 is TGTGCCAGTCAACCCGGGACTAGCGGGAGTGGCTCCTACAATGAGCAGTTCTTC.

This clone occurred once. The chain combines TRBV28 with TRBJ2-5; no reliable D call. Germline values: CDR1 MDHEN, CDR2 SYDVKM. The CDR3 loop spans 13 amino acids. The V gene lost 2 bases and the J gene lost 2 bases, with 6 bases spanning the gap. CDR3 nucleotides: TGTGCCAGCAGTTTAGCCAGGCAAGAGACCCAGTACTTC. As protein: CASSLARQETQYF.

The rearrangement links TRBV7-3 to TRBJ1-2, with a weak D call TRBD1 (6 bases). V shed 5 bases and J shed 5 bases, with 18 bases lying between them. Germline V gene data show CDR1 as SGHTA and CDR2 as FQGTGA. The CDR3 runs to 15 residues. The CDR3 nucleotides are TGTGCCAGCAGCCGGGGACAACAACGGGAATATGGCTACACCTTC. Translating gives CASSRGQQREYGYTF. The whole variable domain, filled in from reference TRBV7-3 and TRBJ1-2, reads GAGVSQTPSNKVTEKGKYVELRCDPISGHTALYWYRQSLGQGPEFLIYFQGTGAADDSGLPNDRFFAVRPEGSVSTLKIQRTERGDSAVYLCASSRGQQREYGYTFGSGTRLTVV.

This CDR3 is CASSPNFLRGDLTGELFF. The CDR3 region has the DNA TGTGCCAGCAGCCCAAACTTCCTCCGCGGCGATTTAACCGGGGAGCTGTTTTTT. The rearrangement uses TRBV7-2 and TRBJ2-2, with D unclear. V gave up 5 bases and J gave up 5 bases, with 24 bases separating them. This CDR3 is 18 amino acids long. Per germline, CDR1 SGHTA and CDR2 FQGNSA.

The chain employs TRBV11-3 and TRBJ2-7, with TRBD2 matching over 9 bases. Germline CDR1 is SGHNT and CDR2 is YENEEA. The CDR3 is 16 amino acids. Trimming took 5 bases from V and 3 from J; bases not matched to a gene: 11. For the CDR3, the DNA is TGTGCCAGCAGCCGTATTGGGGATAGCGGGAGCTACGAGCAGTACTTC. Residues: CASSRIGDSGSYEQYF.

The chain uses TRBV18 and TRBJ2-7; 8 bases fit TRBD1. V lost 3 bases, J lost 2 bases, and 6 bases stayed unmatched. The CDR3 length is 15 residues. Germline CDR1 reads KGHSH; CDR2 reads LQKENI. The CDR3 nucleotides read TGTGCCAGCTCACCCCGGACAGGGTCAACCTACGAGCAGTACTTC. Translation: CASSPRTGSTYEQYF.

This clone showed up just once. The gene calls are TRBV28 and TRBJ2-2; 13 bases map to TRBD2. Per germline, CDR1 MDHEN and CDR2 SYDVKM. The CDR3 loop spans 16 amino acids. J gave up 2 bases and V 7 bases, and 4 bases lay outside the gene matches. CDR3 amino acids: CASTEGLAGNTGELFF. CDR3 in DNA: TGTGCCAGCACCGAGGGACTAGCGGGAAACACCGGGGAGCTGTTTTTT. The full variable domain, in which reference TRBV28 and TRBJ2-2 provide the parts outside the CDR3, is DVKVTQSSRYLVKRTGEKVFLECVQDMDHENMFWYRQDPGLGLRLIYFSYDVKMKEKGDIPEGYSVSREKKERFSLILESASTNQTSMYLCASTEGLAGNTGELFFGEGSRLTVL.

This clone turned up a few times. The chain links TRBV5-1 to TRBJ1-2, with D maybe TRBD1 (6 bases). Per germline, CDR1 SGHRS and CDR2 YFSETQ. This CDR3 has 14 residues. V lost 5 bases and J 4 bases, leaving 15 bases between the germline ends. The CDR3 protein is CASSRPGETYGYTF. In DNA, the CDR3 is TGCGCCAGCAGTCGTCCAGGGGAGACCTATGGCTACACCTTC.

The chain couples TRBV29-1 to TRBJ2-1; D might be TRBD2 (5 bases). Trimming pared 3 bases from V and 10 bases from J, leaving 13 bases between. The CDR3 spans 12 residues. The V gene's germline CDR1 is SQVTM and CDR2 ANQGSEA. CDR3 amino acids: CSVELSGVEQFF. For the CDR3, the DNA is TGCAGCGTTGAGCTATCCGGGGTCGAGCAGTTCTTC.

The rearrangement links TRBV29-1 to TRBJ2-7, with a weak D call TRBD2 (5 bases). Between the trimmed V and J ends, which lost 6 bases and 3 bases, there was a span of 9 bases. This CDR3 has 11 amino acids. Germline assignment: CDR1 SQVTM and CDR2 ANQGSEA. This CDR3 reads CSVADHYEQYF. DNA of the CDR3: TGCAGCGTAGCGGACCACTACGAGCAGTACTTC.

The chain recombines TRBV9 with TRBJ2-3; D perhaps matches TRBD2 (6 bases). Germline V lookup: CDR1 SGDLS, CDR2 YYNGEE. Trimming pared 0 bases from V and 1 base from J, leaving 9 bases between. The CDR3 runs to 15 residues. The CDR3 protein is CASSVAGDGTDTQYF. CDR3 sequence (DNA): TGTGCCAGCAGCGTAGCGGGAGATGGCACAGATACGCAGTATTTT.

V is TRBV29-1 and J is TRBJ1-2, with a tentative D call TRBD1 (5 bases). The germline V and J ends were trimmed by 4 bases and 2 bases, with 23 bases remaining between them. CDR3 length: 17 residues. Germline values: CDR1 SQVTM, CDR2 ANQGSEA. The CDR3 coding sequence is TGCAGCGTTGGGTCCCTTTCGCTCAGGGAATTAAACTATGGCTACACCTTC. Protein sequence: CSVGSLSLRELNYGYTF.

This chain links TRBV20-1 with TRBJ2-1; D possibly corresponds to TRBD2 (5 bases). With 2 bases removed from V and 12 bases from J, the gap between germline ends came to 11 bases. Germline V gene sequence: CDR1 DFQATT, CDR2 SNEGSKA (reference sequence). The CDR3 spans 11 residues. The CDR3 coding sequence is TGCAGTGCTAGACTGAGGGAACGGCAGTTCTTC. Translating gives CSARLRERQFF.

This clone has a count of ten or more. The CDR3, as DNA: TGTGCCAGCAGCTTCCGGGGTATCTACAATGAGCAGTTCTTC. Amino acids: CASSFRGIYNEQFF. The chain is built from TRBV11-3 and TRBJ2-1, with a weak D call TRBD2 (5 bases). The CDR3 is made up of 14 amino acids. CDR1 and CDR2 from the germline V gene are SGHNT and YENEEA. The V end was cut by 3 bases, the J end by 3 bases, with 9 bases between.

Worth noting for this clone: Other DNA variants within this sample encode the same CDR3. The genes are TRBV7-6 and TRBJ2-3; D not resolved. Trimming left V 1 base short and J 0 bases short, with 5 bases between. The length of the CDR3 is 14 residues. CDR1 and CDR2 from the germline V gene are SGHVS and FNYEAQ. The CDR3 nucleotides are TGTGCCAGCAGCTTAGGCGCCAGCACAGATACGCAGTATTTT. Protein sequence: CASSLGASTDTQYF.

The gene calls are TRBV6-1 and TRBJ2-6, with D maybe TRBD1 (6 bases). Germline lookup yields CDR1 MNHNS and CDR2 SASEGT. The CDR3 has 18 amino acids. V shed 3 bases and J shed 0 bases, with 15 bases lying between them. CDR3 region: CASSDFEGQTSGANVLTF. CDR3 nucleotide sequence: TGTGCCAGCAGTGACTTTGAAGGACAGACCTCTGGGGCCAACGTCCTGACTTTC.

This clone appeared a single time. The chain joins TRBV5-4 to TRBJ2-1, with 7 bases matching TRBD1. Looked up from germline, CDR1 is SGHNT and CDR2 is YYREEE (reference sequence). The junction had 8 bases not matched to a gene; V was cut back by 2 bases and J by 6 bases. The CDR3 has 15 amino acids. This chain's CDR3 is CASSLGQATINEQFF. CDR3 bases: TGTGCCAGCAGCTTAGGACAGGCTACTATCAATGAGCAGTTCTTC.

The chain is built from TRBV28 and TRBJ2-7; 8 bases agree with TRBD2. The CDR3 sequence is 15 residues long. V lost 5 bases to trimming and J lost 0 bases; unmatched junction nucleotides: 6. Per germline, CDR1 MDHEN and CDR2 SYDVKM. The CDR3: CASSERGRSSYEQYF. DNA for the CDR3: TGTGCCAGCAGTGAACGCGGGAGGAGCTCCTACGAGCAGTACTTC. Drawing the rest from reference TRBV28 and TRBJ2-7, the complete variable domain is DVKVTQSSRYLVKRTGEKVFLECVQDMDHENMFWYRQDPGLGLRLIYFSYDVKMKEKGDIPEGYSVSREKKERFSLILESASTNQTSMYLCASSERGRSSYEQYFGPGTRLTVT.

The chain couples TRBV19 to TRBJ1-3, with D unclear. Germline CDR1 LNHDA, CDR2 SQIVND (reference sequence). CDR3 size: 16 residues. V dropped 5 bases and J dropped 3 bases, with 17 bases sitting between them. CDR3 bases: TGTGCCAGTAGTCCAGTCGACAAGGCTTTTGGAAACACCATATATTTT. Its protein is CASSPVDKAFGNTIYF.

This clone was seen only a few times. The J gene is TRBJ2-7, the V gene TRBV7-8; TRBD2 matches 11 bases. With V trimmed by 6 bases and J by 1 base, 5 bases remained unmatched. Looked up from germline, CDR1 is SGHVS and CDR2 is FQNEAQ. CDR3 length: 15 residues. CDR3 region: CASRPGTSGSYEQYF. The DNA of the CDR3 is TGTGCCAGCAGACCAGGGACTAGCGGATCCTACGAGCAGTACTTC.